This is a list of T cell receptor beta chains from one sample in a study. TCRdb re-derived calls from the RT-PCR reads in MiXCR, one entry per CDR3 protein. This sample has around 700,000 distinct CDR3 sequences, with 14% found just once. Sample: memory CD4+ T cells from blood. The origin of the receptors is a female donor in good health, serving as a healthy control. Each CDR3 is given with its conserved first and last residue. D genes are given only for firm matches. Clone size is stated in some rows and not others, as once, few, many or a class when expanded.

j_call	cdr3_length	d_call	clone_size	v_call	cdr3_aa	cdr3_nt
TRBJ2-3	14	TRBD2	many	TRBV20-1	CSAQSSGGTDTQYF	TGCAGTGCCCAATCTAGCGGGGGCACAGATACGCAGTATTTT
TRBJ1-2	14	-	once	TRBV9	CASSSRTGAGGYTF	TGTGCCAGCAGCTCCCGCACGGGTGCGGGAGGCTACACCTTC
TRBJ1-6	14	TRBD1	-	TRBV30	CAWSWTGGNSPLHF	TGTGCCTGGAGTTGGACAGGCGGAAATTCACCCCTCCACTTT
TRBJ2-7	15	TRBD1	many	TRBV11-3	CASSLSGTGGYEQYF	TGTGCCAGCAGCTTATCCGGGACAGGGGGCTACGAGCAGTACTTC
TRBJ2-3	13	-	many	TRBV12-3/TRBV12-4	CASSSRPTDTQYF	TGTGCCAGCAGTTCCAGACCCACAGATACGCAGTATTTT
TRBJ2-5	14	-	many	TRBV4-2	CASSQAPGKETQYF	TGTGCCAGCAGCCAAGCCCCAGGAAAAGAGACCCAGTACTTC
TRBJ2-1	15	TRBD2	few	TRBV5-6	CASSPGLAGGAEQFF	TGTGCCAGCAGCCCAGGACTAGCGGGAGGGGCGGAGCAGTTCTTC
TRBJ1-2	15	-	-	TRBV19	CASSIFRREDYGYTF	TGTGCCAGTAGTATTTTCCGGCGGGAAGACTATGGCTACACCTTC
TRBJ2-3	14	-	many	TRBV7-2	CASSLNPGTDTQYF	TGTGCCAGCAGCTTAAACCCGGGCACAGATACGCAGTATTTT
TRBJ1-2	13	-	few	TRBV3-1	CASSSSQGNGYTF	TGTGCCAGCAGCTCATCCCAGGGGAATGGCTACACCTTC
TRBJ1-1	14	-	-	TRBV12-3/TRBV12-4	CASRPVTGNTEAFF	TGTGCCAGCAGACCTGTTACAGGGAACACTGAAGCTTTCTTT
TRBJ2-4	14	-	few	TRBV9	CASSEGGLENIQYF	TGTGCCAGCAGCGAAGGGGGACTTGAAAACATTCAGTACTTC
TRBJ2-3	14	-	once	TRBV4-1	CASSQTDSTDTQYF	TGCGCCAGCAGCCAAACGGACAGCACAGATACGCAGTATTTT
TRBJ1-1	14	TRBD1	-	TRBV12-3/TRBV12-4	CASSFDRAYTEAFF	TGTGCCAGCAGTTTCGACAGGGCGTACACTGAAGCTTTCTTT
TRBJ1-2	13	-	many	TRBV29-1	CSVRAQGKDGYTF	TGCAGCGTTAGGGCCCAGGGAAAGGATGGCTACACCTTC
TRBJ1-5	14	-	once	TRBV6-5	CASSYMVPGQPQHF	TGTGCCAGCAGTTACATGGTTCCGGGGCAGCCCCAGCATTTT
TRBJ1-5	13	-	few	TRBV5-5	CASSSAGRGPQHF	TGTGCCAGCAGCTCGGCAGGGCGAGGACCCCAGCATTTT
TRBJ1-1	12	-	few	TRBV13	CASSFSRVEAFF	TGTGCCAGCAGCTTCTCGCGGGTTGAAGCTTTCTTT
TRBJ2-2	14	-	few	TRBV18	CAGMEARSPGELFF	TGTGCCGGAATGGAGGCCAGGTCACCGGGGGAGCTGTTTTTT
TRBJ2-1	14	TRBD2	few	TRBV20-1	CSAPSGTSGNEQFF	TGCAGTGCTCCCTCCGGGACTAGCGGCAATGAGCAGTTCTTC
TRBJ2-2	14	TRBD1	-	TRBV28	CASKNQGATGEPFF	TGTGCCAGCAAAAACCAGGGGGCAACCGGGGAGCCGTTTTTT
TRBJ2-5	14	-	-	TRBV9	CASSPGVSQETQYF	TGTGCCAGCAGCCCCGGGGTCTCCCAAGAGACCCAGTACTTC
TRBJ1-4	13	-	few	TRBV12-3/TRBV12-4	CASREQEYEKLFF	TGTGCCAGCAGAGAACAGGAGTATGAAAAACTGTTTTTT
TRBJ1-4	15	TRBD1	-	TRBV4-3	CASSPQGTGNEKLFF	TGCGCCAGCAGCCCACAGGGGACAGGAAATGAAAAACTGTTTTTT
TRBJ2-1	15	-	-	TRBV12-5	CASGMGRGGDNEQFF	TGTGCTAGTGGCATGGGCAGGGGAGGAGACAATGAGCAGTTCTTC
TRBJ2-1	15	-	many	TRBV27	CASTLGRSSYNEQFF	TGTGCCAGCACCCTCGGGAGAAGCTCCTACAATGAGCAGTTCTTC
TRBJ2-7	15	TRBD1	many	TRBV5-1	CASSLADRVGYEQYF	TGCGCCAGCAGCTTGGCCGACAGGGTGGGTTACGAGCAGTACTTC
TRBJ2-5	13	-	few	TRBV5-1	CASSLEAGETHYF	TGCGCCAGCAGCTTGGAGGCGGGCGAGACCCATTACTTC
TRBJ1-5	15	-	-	TRBV7-2	CASSEGVGFDQPQHF	TGTGCCAGCAGTGAAGGAGTGGGATTTGATCAGCCCCAGCATTTT
TRBJ2-5	11	-	many	TRBV20-1	CSAPAQETQYF	TGCAGTGCCCCGGCCCAAGAGACCCAGTACTTC
TRBJ2-1	14	-	many	TRBV20-1	CSGKQGWDLTGQFF	TGCAGTGGCAAACAGGGTTGGGACCTAACAGGGCAGTTCTTC